The source of this TCR beta chain is a study of shared clonotypes between healthy human individuals. The authors ran the assay at deep level. The assay was immunoSEQ multiplex PCR, and TCRdb's table has in-frame clones only and misses some. The profile shows 550,000 to 800,000 clones, roughly 70% of them singletons. This CDR3 has 16 residues. CDR1 is SGHTA, CDR2 FQGTGA, per germline. Trimming stripped 5 bases from V and 0 bases from J, with 16 bases between. Within Nashville, Tennessee resided all donors, each a Caucasian adult. Into CD45RA+ naive and CD45RA-negative memory subsets, the CD4+ cells were split.

This clonotype was sampled from a woman aged 30 to 39 in good health. The material sequenced was memory CD4+ T cells sorted from blood. This sample's subset: CD45RA-negative fraction. The chain has TRBV7-3 and TRBJ2-5; D might be TRBD2 (6 bases). As DNA, the CDR3 is TGTGCCAGCAGCCCCTCAGGCGGGACGTACCAAGAGACCCAGTACTTC. Translating gives CASSPSGGTYQETQYF.